The TCR beta chain under discussion was sequenced for a study of blood T cell repertoires in COVID-19. Sequencing used immunoSEQ multiplex PCR; TCRdb keeps in-frame clones, though not all of them. The sample includes about 120,000 clones, roughly nine tenths of them seen just once. V lost 2 bases, J lost 6 bases, and 8 bases lay in between. CDR3 size: 14 residues. The germline gives CDR1 KGHSY, CDR2 FQNENV. The sequence was collected from a human donor with active COVID-19. The donor label of this sample is uncertain. Sequencing input: peripheral blood. This chain joins TRBV16 and TRBJ1-6; the D is unclear. This CDR3 is CASSQKQLNSPLHF. The DNA for the CDR3 is TGTGCCAGCAGCCAAAAACAGCTTAATTCACCCCTCCACTTT.